The sequence of this T cell receptor beta chain was determined in a study of OX40 agonist ivuxolimab in advanced cancers. Across the study: Earlier treatment with anti-PD-1, anti-PD-L1 or anti-CTLA-4 was permitted, and about 40% had received some. Partial responses were achieved by three patients: one hepatocellular carcinoma, two cutaneous melanoma.

This CDR3 region has 12 residues. With 2 bases removed from V and 4 bases from J, the gap between germline ends came to 6 bases. Germline CDR1 reads MNHNY; CDR2 reads SVGAGI (reference sequence). Assay: immunoSEQ multiplex PCR; the TCRdb copy retains only in-frame clones and omits some. The sample lists some 21,000 clones, roughly 70% seen once, with 12% in the top ten. The genes are TRBV6-6 and TRBJ2-7, with a possible D match to TRBD2 (5 bases). The TCR sequence derives from an adult with an advanced solid tumor such as melanoma, head and neck, liver or kidney cancer. The sample here was CD4+ or CD8+ T cells sorted from blood, taken in a trial of the OX40 agonist ivuxolimab. CDR3 sequence reads: CASSYEGYEQYF. CDR3 sequence (DNA): TGTGCCAGCAGTTACGAGGGATACGAGCAGTACTTC.